The following is a TCR beta chain sequence with its context. This specimen belongs to a study of blood T cell repertoires in COVID-19. Generated by immunoSEQ multiplex PCR, the TCRdb table keeps only in-frame clones and is missing some. Of around 210,000 clones in the sample, approximately 85% were seen once. The CDR3 extends over 14 amino acids. After removal of 6 bases from V and 0 bases from J, the junction contained 5 bases not matched to a gene. CDR1 KGHSH and CDR2 LQKENI come from the germline V gene. Sequencing used peripheral blood. The sequence derives from a man over 45 with COVID-19, enrolled during active disease. This chain links TRBV18 with TRBJ2-7, with 7 bases aligning to TRBD1. This CDR3 reads CASSRDSLSYEQYF. In DNA, the CDR3 is TGTGCCAGCTCCCGGGACAGCCTCTCCTACGAGCAGTACTTC.